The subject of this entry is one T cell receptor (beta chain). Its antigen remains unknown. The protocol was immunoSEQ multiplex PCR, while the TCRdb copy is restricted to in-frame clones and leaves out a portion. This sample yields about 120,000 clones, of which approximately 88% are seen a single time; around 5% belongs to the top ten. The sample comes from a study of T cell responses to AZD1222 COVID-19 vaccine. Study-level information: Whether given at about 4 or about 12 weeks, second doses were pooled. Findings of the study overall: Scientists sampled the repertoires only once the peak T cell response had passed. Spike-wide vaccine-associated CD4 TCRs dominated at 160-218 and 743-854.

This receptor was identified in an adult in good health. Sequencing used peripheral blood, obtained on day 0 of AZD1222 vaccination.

CDR3 sequence (DNA): TGTGCCAGCAGTTTAGGAGGGGCTCTAGGGCAGCCCCAGCATTTT. Translated, it gives CASSLGGALGQPQHF. V gene TRBV28 combines with J gene TRBJ1-5; the D gene is possibly TRBD1 (5 bases). CDR3 size: 15 residues. Trimming pared 2 bases from V and 7 bases from J, leaving 15 bases between. Per the germline V gene, CDR1 is MDHEN and CDR2 is SYDVKM.